Each of the 32 T cell receptor beta chains below was sequenced from the same sample in a study of T cell responses to AZD1222 COVID-19 vaccine. Some clones are missing from TCRdb's copy, which holds only in-frame ones; the method was immunoSEQ multiplex PCR. This table has about 99,000 clones, roughly nine tenths appearing once. The material was peripheral blood, obtained on day 0 of AZD1222 vaccination. The receptors were sampled from an adult in good health.

V is TRBV7-6 and J is TRBJ1-1, with 7 bases identical to TRBD1. The V gene's germline CDR1 is SGHVS and CDR2 FNYEAQ. With V trimmed by 5 bases and J by 0 bases, 9 bases remained unmatched. The CDR3 loop spans 16 amino acids. Written as DNA, the CDR3 is TGTGCCAGCAGCCCCACGACAGGGTGGATGAACACTGAAGCTTTCTTT. Encoded protein: CASSPTTGWMNTEAFF.

This clone was detected once. This rearrangement joins TRBV4-1 to TRBJ1-5; 8 bases are shared with TRBD1. The junction had 0 bases not matched to a gene; V was cut back by 0 bases and J by 2 bases. CDR3 length: 15 residues. The germline V gene encodes CDR1 MGHRA and CDR2 YSYEKL. The CDR3 bases are TGCGCCAGCAGCCAAGAGGACAGGGGCAATCAGCCCCAGCATTTT. It encodes CASSQEDRGNQPQHF.

The chain links TRBV5-4 to TRBJ1-6; D is possibly TRBD1 (5 bases). The CDR3 runs 15 residues. In germline, CDR1 is SGHNT, CDR2 YYREEE (reference sequence). Deletions cut 6 bases from V and 8 bases from J, with 18 bases between. DNA for the CDR3: TGTGCCAGCACCGAGGCTGAGACAGTCGATTCACCCCTCCACTTT. Translated, it gives CASTEAETVDSPLHF.

The V gene is TRBV2, the J gene TRBJ2-3; TRBD2 aligns across 7 bases. From germline, CDR1 is SNHLY and CDR2 FYNNEI. This CDR3 has 16 residues. Trimming at V came to 4 bases and at J to 0 bases, leaving 7 bases not matched to a gene. CDR3 amino acids: CASSGRTRASTDTQYF. In DNA form, the CDR3 reads TGTGCCAGCAGTGGACGGACTAGGGCTAGCACAGATACGCAGTATTTT.

The rearrangement links TRBV5-4 to TRBJ1-1; 7 bases fit TRBD1. Germline V gives CDR1 SGHNT, CDR2 YYREEE (reference sequence). Trimming removed 2 bases from V and 4 bases from J; junction bases left unmatched: 8. This CDR3 is 15 amino acids long. The CDR3 region has the DNA TGTGCCAGCAGCTTTGGGGGACAGAGCTTCACTGAAGCTTTCTTT. It yields the protein CASSFGGQSFTEAFF.

The rearrangement joins TRBV7-2 to TRBJ1-1; TRBD1 might be the D (5 bases). The CDR3 sequence is 14 residues long. CDR1 is SGHTA, CDR2 FQGNSA, per germline. The V and J ends lost 5 bases and 8 bases respectively, with 18 bases between them. CDR3 sequence reads: CASSHSMGTEEAFF. CDR3 DNA sequence: TGTGCCAGCAGCCACTCTATGGGGACGGAAGAAGCTTTCTTT.

The chain carries TRBV2 and TRBJ1-4, with D unclear. The CDR3 extends over 11 amino acids. Germline V gene data show CDR1 as SNHLY and CDR2 as FYNNEI. Trimming pared 6 bases from V and 4 bases from J, leaving 3 bases between. The CDR3 region has the DNA TGTGCCAGCAGCGGTAATGAAAAACTGTTTTTT. Its protein is CASSGNEKLFF.

The chain combines TRBV9 with TRBJ1-1, with no clear D. CDR1 and CDR2 from the germline V gene are SGDLS and YYNGEE. Trimming took off 0 bases at V and 3 bases at J, with 6 bases between the two ends. The CDR3 is 13 residues long. The CDR3 nucleotides are TGTGCCAGCAGCGTAGGAGGGTACACTGAAGCTTTCTTT. Encoded protein: CASSVGGYTEAFF.

This rearrangement joins TRBV4-3 to TRBJ2-2, with a possible D match to TRBD2 (7 bases). This CDR3 has 18 residues. V lost 3 bases and J lost 3, with 20 bases in between. The V gene's germline CDR1 is LGHNA and CDR2 YSLEER. The CDR3 loop reads CASSQIGLGEGDTGELFF. CDR3 DNA sequence: TGCGCCAGCAGCCAGATAGGGTTGGGGGAGGGGGACACCGGGGAGCTGTTTTTT.

This chain connects TRBV2 to TRBJ1-4; D is perhaps TRBD1 (5 bases). V lost 7 bases, J lost 0 bases, and 21 bases lay in between. Germline V gene sequence: CDR1 SNHLY, CDR2 FYNNEI. This CDR3 is 18 amino acids long. The CDR3: CASNGEGRAPATNEKLFF. The CDR3 DNA follows: TGTGCCAGCAACGGCGAGGGCAGGGCCCCTGCAACTAATGAAAAACTGTTTTTT.

This clone was recorded only once. J is TRBJ2-7 and V is TRBV6-2 or TRBV6-3; 7 positions match TRBD2. Trimming removed 3 bases from V and 4 bases from J; junction bases left unmatched: 9. CDR1 and CDR2 from the germline V gene are MNHEY and SVGEGT. The CDR3 length is 15 residues. CDR3 DNA: TGTGCCAGCAGTTATTCGACCGCTAGCGGTTACGAGCAGTACGTC. Residues: CASSYSTASGYEQYV.

This chain uses TRBV4-2 with TRBJ2-2, with D perhaps assigned TRBD1 or TRBD2 (5 bases each). Per the germline V gene, CDR1 is LGHNA and CDR2 is YNFKEQ. V was cut by 0 bases and J by 7 bases, with 12 bases left in between. The CDR3 length is 15 residues. The CDR3 coding sequence is TGTGCCAGCAGCCAAGAAGAGGGGTTCCACGGGGAGCTGTTTTTT. It yields the protein CASSQEEGFHGELFF.

V usage is TRBV7-9 and J usage is TRBJ2-1; TRBD2 aligns across 7 bases. CDR1 and CDR2 from the germline V gene are SEHNR and FQNEAQ (reference sequence). J gave up 9 bases and V 4 bases, and 9 bases lay outside the gene matches. The CDR3 totals 14 residues. In nucleotides, the CDR3 is TGTGCCAGCAGCTCCCTGATCAGGGAGGGTGAGCAGTTCTTC. Encoded protein: CASSSLIREGEQFF.

The rearrangement uses TRBV28 and TRBJ1-1; D remains unclear. This CDR3 spans 15 amino acids. Germline V gene lookup returns CDR1 MDHEN and CDR2 SYDVKM. Trimming removed 2 bases from V and 3 bases from J, with 13 bases in between. CDR3 sequence (DNA): TGTGCCAGCAGTTTAACCACTACCAGGTACACTGAAGCTTTCTTT. Its translation is CASSLTTTRYTEAFF.

The CDR3 is CASSLQQGSYEQYV. The CDR3 DNA sequence: TGTGCCAGCAGCTTACAACAGGGCTCCTACGAGCAGTACGTC. The V call is TRBV7-6, the J call TRBJ2-7; tentatively, D is TRBD1 (6 bases). V was clipped by 2 bases and J by 0 bases, with 8 bases between them. Germline loops: CDR1 SGHVS, CDR2 FNYEAQ. The CDR3 contains 14 residues.

This chain joins TRBV30 and TRBJ2-1; the D gene could be TRBD1 or TRBD2 (5 bases each). This CDR3 is 16 amino acids long. Trimming shortened V by 0 bases and J by 7 bases, and 19 bases separated the two germline ends. The germline V gene encodes CDR1 GTSNPN and CDR2 SVGIG (reference sequence). The DNA for the CDR3 is TGTGCCTGGAGTGTACGAGGGGCCGTGTTGGCTAATGAGCAGTTCTTC. Translated, it gives CAWSVRGAVLANEQFF.

The chain recombines TRBV9 with TRBJ1-1; perhaps TRBD1 as D (6 bases). The germline V gene has CDR1 SGDLS and CDR2 YYNGEE. The V end was cut by 0 bases, the J end by 2 bases, with 11 bases between. The CDR3 sequence is 15 residues long. DNA of the CDR3: TGTGCCAGCAGCGTAGCTACAGGGTTTAACACTGAAGCTTTCTTT. Protein: CASSVATGFNTEAFF. Full variable domain (remainder filled in from reference TRBV9 and TRBJ1-1): DSGVTQTPKHLITATGQRVTLRCSPRSGDLSVYWYQQSLDQGLQFLIQYYNGEERAKGNILERFSAQQFPDLHSELNLSSLELGDSALYFCASSVATGFNTEAFFGQGTRLTVV.

The chain uses TRBV27 and TRBJ1-2, with 10 bases aligning to TRBD1. Germline V gene sequence: CDR1 MNHEY, CDR2 SMNVEV (reference sequence). J lost 2 bases, V lost 8 bases, and 20 bases had no gene match. This CDR3 region has 19 residues. CDR3 DNA: TGTGCCAGCCGCTTCGCCATCGGCTTGGACAGGGGGACGAACTATGGCTACACCTTC. The encoded protein is CASRFAIGLDRGTNYGYTF.

The chain carries TRBV19 and TRBJ1-2; D is possibly TRBD1 (6 bases). The V gene's germline CDR1 is LNHDA and CDR2 SQIVND (reference sequence). CDR3 length equals 14 residues. V was pared by 7 bases and J by 0 bases, with 12 bases between. DNA for the CDR3: TGTGCCAGTAAGGGGACAATCGCTAACTATGGCTACACCTTC. As protein: CASKGTIANYGYTF.

The V call is TRBV20-1, the J call TRBJ2-2; D remains unclear. Germline V gives CDR1 DFQATT, CDR2 SNEGSKA (reference sequence). Trimming took off 3 bases at V and 1 base at J, with 3 bases between the two ends. The CDR3 length is 12 residues. CDR3 nucleotides: TGCAGTGCTAGTGAGAACACCGGGGAGCTGTTTTTT. This gives the protein CSASENTGELFF.

V and J are TRBV11-2 and TRBJ2-7, with D tentatively TRBD1 (6 bases). The CDR3 runs 14 residues. Germline V gene sequence: CDR1 SGHAT, CDR2 FQNNGV. V was pared by 1 base and J by 0 bases, with 7 bases between. The CDR3, as DNA: TGTGCCAGCAGCTTAGGAGGGGGCTCCTACGAGCAGTACTTC. Translation: CASSLGGGSYEQYF.

J is TRBJ1-3 and V is TRBV4-3, with 8 bases that match TRBD1. In germline, CDR1 is LGHNA, CDR2 YSLEER. CDR3 length equals 16 residues. The ends lost 0 bases at V and 4 bases at J; junction bases unmatched: 5. CDR3 in amino acids: CASSQDLQGVGNTIYF. The DNA of the CDR3 is TGCGCCAGCAGCCAAGATCTACAGGGGGTCGGAAACACCATATATTTT.

The chain joins TRBV6-2 or TRBV6-3 to TRBJ2-7; D is perhaps TRBD2 (5 bases). Trimming shortened V by 0 bases and J by 2 bases, and 5 bases separated the two germline ends. Germline CDR1 MNHEY, CDR2 SVGEGT. This CDR3 spans 13 amino acids. Here the CDR3 reads CASSYSRAYEQYV. DNA of the CDR3: TGTGCCAGCAGTTACTCGAGGGCCTACGAGCAGTACGTC.

The chain recombines TRBV25-1 with TRBJ1-1; 7 bases match TRBD1. This CDR3 contains 12 residues. The ends lost 8 bases at V and 7 bases at J; junction bases unmatched: 7. Germline CDR1 is MGHDK and CDR2 is SYGVNS. CDR3: CASGRQGHEAFF. CDR3 sequence (DNA): TGTGCCAGCGGCCGACAGGGACATGAAGCTTTCTTT. The variable domain in full, completed from reference TRBV25-1 and TRBJ1-1, reads EADIYQTPRYLVIGTGKKITLECSQTMGHDKMYWYQQDPGMELHLIHYSYGVNSTEKGDLSSESTVSRIRTEHFPLTLESARPSHTSQYLCASGRQGHEAFFGQGTRLTVV.

The chain couples TRBV25-1 to TRBJ1-2, with D possibly being TRBD1 (5 bases). This CDR3 has 16 amino acids. Germline V gene data show CDR1 as MGHDK and CDR2 as SYGVNS. V lost 5 bases to trimming and J lost 8 bases, with 24 bases between them. The CDR3 DNA reads TGTGCCAGCAGTCCTCCCGCTGGGGCGGCCCGCCGCGGCTACACCTTC. This encodes CASSPPAGAARRGYTF.

Note on this clone: Relative to the germline gene, one junction end is altered; a read error may explain this. This CDR3 is CASARDFDTEAFF. DNA of the CDR3: TGTGCCAGCGCCCGGGACTTTGACACTGAAGCTTTCTTT. The rearrangement uses TRBV5-1 and TRBJ1-1; D is perhaps TRBD1 (5 bases). CDR3 length: 13 amino acids. CDR1 is SGHRS and CDR2 is YFSETQ in the germline V gene.

V usage is TRBV9 and J usage is TRBJ2-3; D is possibly TRBD2 (6 bases). CDR1 and CDR2 (germline): SGDLS, YYNGEE. The CDR3 is made up of 16 amino acids. V was trimmed by 1 base and J by 5 bases, leaving 17 bases between them. The DNA for the CDR3 is TGTGCCAGCAGCGTAATGGCGGGAAGGAGTGGAGATACGCAGTATTTT. Translation gives CASSVMAGRSGDTQYF. The full variable domain, rest sourced from reference TRBV9 and TRBJ2-3, is DSGVTQTPKHLITATGQRVTLRCSPRSGDLSVYWYQQSLDQGLQFLIQYYNGEERAKGNILERFSAQQFPDLHSELNLSSLELGDSALYFCASSVMAGRSGDTQYFGPGTRLTVL.

The gene calls are TRBV21-1 and TRBJ2-3; TRBD2 reflects the table's D call only, with no check against the DNA. TRBV21-1 is listed as a pseudogene. The length of the CDR3 is 15 residues. The CDR3 DNA follows: TGTGCCAGCAGCTATCAGGAGGTTCGCACAGATACGCAGTATTTT. This encodes CASSYQEVRTDTQYF.

The chain is built from TRBV20-1 and TRBJ1-5; D unresolved. The CDR3 spans 13 residues. V was pared by 3 bases and J by 2 bases, with 8 bases between. The germline V gene encodes CDR1 DFQATT and CDR2 SNEGSKA (reference sequence). The CDR3 region has the DNA TGCAGTGCTAGTTTGCCTGGCAATCAGCCCCAGCATTTT. Protein product: CSASLPGNQPQHF.

This chain connects TRBV19 to TRBJ1-1; possible D gene TRBD1, 6 bases. CDR3 length: 17 residues. V lost 5 bases and J 4 bases, leaving 23 bases between the germline ends. The germline V gene encodes CDR1 LNHDA and CDR2 SQIVND (reference sequence). The CDR3 here is CASSLGRGRPSGTEAFF. As DNA, the CDR3 is TGTGCCAGTAGTTTGGGGAGGGGGAGGCCGTCGGGCACTGAAGCTTTCTTT.

The chain joins TRBV4-3 to TRBJ1-1, with D perhaps matching TRBD1 (6 bases). Germline lookup yields CDR1 LGHNA and CDR2 YSLEER. With 1 base removed from V and 3 bases from J, the gap between germline ends came to 18 bases. The CDR3 is made up of 17 amino acids. CDR3 coding DNA: TGCGCCAGCAGCCAAGGGGGGTTACAGGGTCCTGACACTGAAGCTTTCTTT. Translating gives CASSQGGLQGPDTEAFF.

V gene TRBV15 combines with J gene TRBJ2-3; D remains ambiguous. Germline V gene data show CDR1 as LNHNV and CDR2 as YYDKDF (reference sequence). The ends were cut back, 5 bases at V and 2 bases at J, with 8 bases in the middle. The CDR3 is made up of 13 amino acids. CDR3 in amino acids: CATSGRTTDTQYF. The CDR3 region has the DNA TGTGCCACCAGCGGACGGACCACAGATACGCAGTATTTT.